These 14 T cell receptor beta chains share one sample of origin, sequenced in a study of T cells in women clearing cervical HPV infection. The repertoire was sequenced with immunoSEQ multiplex PCR; TCRdb's copy has only in-frame clones and lacks some. The sample totals about 30,000 clones. What was sequenced was blood buffy coat. These receptors came from a woman aged 18 to 69 with a cervical HPV16 infection that either progressed to CIN3+ or cleared (not recorded which).

Points on this clone: The read stops 3 residues short of the end of the CDR3; the missing end is completed from the germline J gene. The chain joins TRBV13 to TRBJ2-2; 13 bases line up with TRBD2. The length of the CDR3 is 18 residues. V lost 5 bases to trimming and J lost 1 base; unmatched junction nucleotides: 7. The germline V gene has CDR1 PRHDT and CDR2 FYEKMQ (reference sequence). The DNA read from the CDR3 is TGTGCCAGCAGCGCAAGGACTAGCGGGGGCGGGAACACCGGGGAG. It yields the protein CASSARTSGGGNTGE. In full, the CDR3 is CASSARTSGGGNTGELFF.

As for this clone: Read data end 3 residues before the CDR3 end; the end is taken from the germline J gene. The chain employs TRBV16 and TRBJ2-4, with D hard to call. The germline CDR1 and CDR2 sequences are KGHSY and FQNENV. Between the trimmed V and J ends, which lost 0 bases and 7 bases, there was a span of 13 bases. The CDR3 has 15 amino acids. The covered CDR3 bases are TGTGCCAGCAGCCAATCCGTTAAGGGTAATAACATT. It is translated as CASSQSVKGNNI. The CDR3 reads in full as CASSQSVKGNNIQYF. Using reference TRBV16 and TRBJ2-4 for the parts outside the CDR3, the full variable domain is GEEVAQTPKHLVRGEGQKAKLYCAPIKGHSYVFWYQQVLKNEFKFLISFQNENVFDETGMPKERFSAKCLPNSPCSLEIQATKLEDSAVYFCASSQSVKGNNIQYFGAGTRLSVL.

Remarks on this clone: Sequencing ends 3 residues short of the CDR3 end; the germline J gene provides the rest. The genes are TRBV7-9 and TRBJ1-5; 7 nucleotides agree with TRBD1. This CDR3 region has 14 residues. Unmatched junction bases numbered 9, after V lost 7 bases and J lost 6 bases. CDR1 and CDR2 (germline): SEHNR, FQNEAQ (reference sequence). The sequenced CDR3 bases are TGTGCCAGCAACCAGGGGGAGGTGGGTCAGCCC. This translates into CASNQGEVGQP. The whole CDR3 reads CASNQGEVGQPQHF.

A word on this clone: The read ends 3 residues early relative to the CDR3; the germline J gene fills the gap. V and J are TRBV14 and TRBJ2-4; D not certain. Trimming removed 0 bases at V and 8 bases at J, with 14 bases between. Germline values: CDR1 SGHDN, CDR2 FVKESK. CDR3 length equals 15 residues. The sequenced part of the CDR3 DNA is TGTGCCAGCAGCCAAGATTCGTCCGGGTTGGACATT. It specifies CASSQDSSGLDI. The whole CDR3 protein reads CASSQDSSGLDIQYF. Together with reference TRBV14 and TRBJ2-4, the CDR3 gives the full variable domain: EAGVTQFPSHSVIEKGQTVTLRCDPISGHDNLYWYRRVMGKEIKFLLHFVKESKQDESGMPNNRFLAERTGGTYSTLKVQPAELEDSGVYFCASSQDSSGLDIQYFGAGTRLSVL.

On this clone: The read falls 3 residues short of the CDR3 end, and the missing part is taken from the germline J gene. The chain combines TRBV7-6 with TRBJ2-5, with 8 bases fitting TRBD1. V dropped 5 bases and J dropped 3; count of bases not matched to a gene: 11. CDR3 length: 16 amino acids. Germline V gives CDR1 SGHVS, CDR2 FNYEAQ. The covered CDR3 bases are TGTGCCAGCAGCCCCCGAGGGAGACAGGGGAAAGAGACC. It yields the protein CASSPRGRQGKET. The whole CDR3 protein is CASSPRGRQGKETQYF.

Regarding this clone: The CDR3 end is not reached by the read, which stops 3 residues before it; the germline J gene fills it in. The V and J genes are TRBV7-2 and TRBJ2-7; 12 bases align to TRBD2. With 7 bases clipped from V and 5 bases from J, the junction kept 9 bases outside the gene matches. This CDR3 has 15 residues. CDR1 and CDR2 (germline): SGHTA, FQGNSA. CDR3 loop: CASTVYGLAGNEQYF. The covered CDR3 bases are TGTGCCAGCACCGTATACGGACTAGCGGGGAACGAG. Full variable domain (remainder filled in from reference TRBV7-2 and TRBJ2-7): GAGVSQSPSNKVTEKGKDVELRCDPISGHTALYWYRQSLGQGLEFLIYFQGNSAPDKSGLPSDRFSAERTGGSVSTLTIQRTQQEDSAVYLCASTVYGLAGNEQYFGPGTRLTVT.

Note on this clone: With the read ending 3 residues before the CDR3 end, the germline J gene is used to fill in that end. The chain joins TRBV20-1 to TRBJ2-5; 7 bases match TRBD2. Germline V gene sequence: CDR1 DFQATT, CDR2 SNEGSKA (reference sequence). The CDR3 is 18 residues long. Trimming cost V 2 bases and J 1 base; bases outside gene matches: 16. The chain's CDR3 is CSARSERPSRGVQETQYF. Incomplete CDR3 DNA: TGCAGTGCTAGATCCGAAAGACCCAGCCGGGGGGTCCAAGAGACC.

With regard to this clone: The read ends 3 residues shy of where the CDR3 ends; the end is completed using the germline J gene. This chain joins TRBV4-2 and TRBJ2-5; 10 nucleotides align to TRBD2. The CDR3 contains 15 residues. Germline assignment: CDR1 LGHNA and CDR2 YNFKEQ. Losses at the gene ends were 8 bases for V and 5 bases for J; bases not matched to a gene: 11. Partial CDR3 DNA: TGTGCCAGCCCCCGGGCTAGCGGGGGAGGGGAGACC. Its translation is CASPRASGGGET. The entire CDR3 protein reads CASPRASGGGETQYF.

Comments on this clone: The CDR3 extends 3 residues past the end of the read, so its final part is completed from the germline J gene. The chain employs TRBV11-2 and TRBJ2-7, with TRBD2 matching over 11 bases. There are 15 residues in the CDR3. Germline V CDR1 and CDR2: SGHAT, FQNNGV. V was pared by 5 bases and J by 4 bases, with 7 bases of the junction left unmatched. The sequenced CDR3 bases are TGTGCCAGCAGCCCGGGACTAGCGGAGGCGTACGAG. It translates to CASSPGLAEAYE. The entire CDR3 reads CASSPGLAEAYEQYF. Full variable domain (outside the CDR3, taken from reference TRBV11-2 and TRBJ2-7): EAGVAQSPRYKIIEKRQSVAFWCNPISGHATLYWYQQILGQGPKLLIQFQNNGVVDDSQLPKDRFSAERLKGVDSTLKIQPAKLEDSAVYLCASSPGLAEAYEQYFGPGTRLTVT.

As regards this clone: The CDR3 extends 3 residues past the end of the read, so its final part is completed from the germline J gene. The genes are TRBV5-4 and TRBJ2-5, with 9 bases aligning to TRBD2. Germline lookup yields CDR1 SGHNT and CDR2 YYREEE (reference sequence). The V segment lost 6 bases and the J segment 1 base; nucleotides outside the gene matches: 7. This CDR3 spans 15 amino acids. The chain's CDR3 is CASMGWRGGQETQYF. The CDR3 DNA, read in part, is TGTGCCAGCATGGGCTGGCGGGGGGGCCAAGAGACC.

As concerns this clone: The CDR3 extends 3 residues past the end of the read, so its final part is completed from the germline J gene. The chain uses TRBV11-1 and TRBJ1-3; D possibly corresponds to TRBD1 (5 bases). With 5 bases removed from V and 2 bases from J, the gap between germline ends came to 10 bases. The CDR3 runs 14 residues. Germline V lookup: CDR1 SGHAT, CDR2 FQDESV (reference sequence). The CDR3 region is CASSQGLTGNTIYF. CDR3 DNA (partial): TGTGCCAGCAGCCAGGGACTCACTGGAAACACC.

Turning to this clone: Read sequence stops 3 residues before the CDR3 end, and the germline J gene provides the missing end. This sequence joins TRBV18 and TRBJ1-2, with D tentatively TRBD1 (5 bases). Germline V gives CDR1 KGHSH, CDR2 LQKENI. The CDR3 has 16 residues. V dropped 3 bases and J dropped 4 bases, with 18 bases sitting between them. Partial CDR3 DNA: TGTGCCAGCTCACCTTCAAGGGGAGGGGCGACCTATGGC. Translation gives CASSPSRGGATYG. In full, the CDR3 is CASSPSRGGATYGYTF.

With respect to this clone: The read gets to within 3 residues of the CDR3 end, and the germline J gene fills in the rest. V gene TRBV29-1 combines with J gene TRBJ1-1, with D possibly being TRBD1 (5 bases). Germline assignment: CDR1 SQVTM and CDR2 ANQGSEA. The CDR3 runs to 13 residues. CDR3 DNA, as far as it was read: TGCAGCGTTGTGGGGGGTATAGTTCGGGAA. This translates into CSVVGGIVRE. The complete CDR3 protein is CSVVGGIVREAFF.

On this clone: The read terminates 3 residues ahead of where the CDR3 ends, so the germline J gene completes it. The V call is TRBV5-4, the J call TRBJ2-5; 13 bases are shared with TRBD2. The germline V gene has CDR1 SGHNT and CDR2 YYREEE (reference sequence). The CDR3 spans 16 residues. V was clipped by 2 bases and J by 1 base; unmatched bases: 2. CDR3 amino acids: CASSFRLAGGQETQYF. The sequenced part of the CDR3 DNA is TGTGCCAGCAGCTTCCGACTAGCGGGGGGCCAAGAGACC.